Following are 17 T cell receptor beta chains from one sample sequenced in a study of blood T cell repertoires in COVID-19. Measured with immunoSEQ multiplex PCR; TCRdb has only the in-frame clones, and not every one. The repertoire has 85,000 to 90,000 clones, nearly 90% of them found once; the top ten carry less than 6.5%. The sequencing sample was made of peripheral blood. These receptors were collected from a woman of 80 years or more with active COVID-19.

J is TRBJ1-4 and V is TRBV11-2; 7 bases line up with TRBD1. CDR1 is SGHAT, CDR2 FQNNGV, per germline. The ends lost 3 bases at V and 0 bases at J; junction bases unmatched: 10. The CDR3 extends over 18 amino acids. The CDR3 region has the DNA TGTGCCAGCAGCTTCAGGGGGGCAGTTGGGGCAACTAATGAAAAACTGTTTTTT. This translates into CASSFRGAVGATNEKLFF.

The gene calls are TRBV10-1 and TRBJ2-2, with 9 nucleotides matching TRBD1. Germline trimming cut 10 bases from V and 5 bases from J; bases unmatched to any gene: 14. CDR3 size: 16 residues. CDR1 is WNHNN and CDR2 is SYGVQD in the germline V gene (reference sequence). CDR3 sequence: CANPNTPGTGTGELFF. The CDR3 coding sequence is TGCGCCAACCCAAATACTCCCGGGACAGGGACCGGGGAGCTGTTTTTT.

J is TRBJ2-1 and V is TRBV11-3; 9 bases line up with TRBD2. Germline loops: CDR1 SGHNT, CDR2 YENEEA. The junction had 7 bases not matched to a gene; V was cut back by 2 bases and J by 8 bases. The CDR3 consists of 15 residues. CDR3 sequence (DNA): TGTGCCAGCAGCTTAAGGTCTAGCGGGGCGGATGAGCAGTTCTTC. This gives the protein CASSLRSSGADEQFF.

The gene calls are TRBV29-1 and TRBJ2-1; no clear D gene. V was trimmed by 3 bases and J by 5 bases, leaving 2 bases between them. The germline CDR1 and CDR2 sequences are SQVTM and ANQGSEA. The CDR3 consists of 10 residues. The CDR3 DNA sequence: TGCAGCGTTGACGACAATGAGCAGTTCTTC. Translation: CSVDDNEQFF.

The rearrangement joins TRBV7-9 to TRBJ2-6; 7 bases match TRBD1. CDR3 length: 15 amino acids. Germline values: CDR1 SEHNR, CDR2 FQNEAQ (reference sequence). Losses at the gene ends were 3 bases for V and 2 bases for J; bases not matched to a gene: 1. The CDR3 loop is CASSFQGAGANVLTF. CDR3 nucleotides: TGTGCCAGCAGCTTTCAGGGGGCTGGGGCCAACGTCCTGACTTTC.

The chain uses TRBV7-9 and TRBJ2-3, with 8 bases aligning to TRBD1. Germline V CDR1 and CDR2: SEHNR, FQNEAQ (reference sequence). V shed 4 bases and J 4 bases; nucleotides not matched to a gene: 10. The CDR3 length is 16 residues. DNA for the CDR3: TGTGCCAGCAGCTCTAACTACGGGACAGGCCCAGATACGCAGTATTTT. Translated, it gives CASSSNYGTGPDTQYF.

The chain joins TRBV5-1 to TRBJ2-3; TRBD1 agrees at 7 bases. Germline-derived CDR1 and CDR2 are SGHRS and YFSETQ. Trimming at V came to 0 bases and at J to 6 bases, leaving 7 bases not matched to a gene. The CDR3 covers 15 residues. In DNA form, the CDR3 reads TGCGCCAGCAGCTTGGGAGGGGGCCCCGGTGATACGCAGTATTTT. It codes for CASSLGGGPGDTQYF. Filled out from reference TRBV5-1 and TRBJ2-3, the complete variable domain reads KAGVTQTPRYLIKTRGQQVTLSCSPISGHRSVSWYQQTPGQGLQFLFEYFSETQRNKGNFPGRFSGRQFSNSRSEMNVSTLELGDSALYLCASSLGGGPGDTQYFGPGTRLTVL.

The chain has TRBV28 and TRBJ2-2; D uncertain. CDR1 and CDR2 (germline): MDHEN, SYDVKM. Trimming left V 2 bases short and J 5 bases short, with 12 bases between. The CDR3 consists of 15 residues. The CDR3 bases are TGTGCCAGCAGTTTAGGCCCTCCGACAACCGGGGAGCTGTTTTTT. It translates to CASSLGPPTTGELFF.

This clone appeared once. The V call is TRBV10-3, the J call TRBJ1-3, with D tentatively TRBD1 (6 bases). This CDR3 has 14 amino acids. Deletions cut 6 bases from V and 1 base from J, with 10 bases between. CDR1 is ENHRY and CDR2 is SYGVKD in the germline V gene. The CDR3 bases are TGTGCCATCAGAGCAGGGGCGTCTGGAAACACCATATATTTT. It translates to CAIRAGASGNTIYF.

The V gene is TRBV6-4, the J gene TRBJ2-3; 12 nucleotides agree with TRBD1. Germline V lookup: CDR1 MRHNA, CDR2 SNTAGT. Trimming cost V 5 bases and J 4 bases; bases outside gene matches: 4. CDR3 length: 15 amino acids. The chain's CDR3 is CASSRGQGASDTQYF. The CDR3 DNA is TGTGCCAGCAGTCGGGGACAGGGGGCCTCAGATACGCAGTATTTT.

V gene TRBV7-8 combines with J gene TRBJ1-2; D is unresolved. Germline V lookup: CDR1 SGHVS, CDR2 FQNEAQ. The CDR3 runs 17 residues. Trimming removed 5 bases from V and 2 bases from J, with 21 bases in between. CDR3 residues: CASSRDGSQLYNYGYTF. CDR3 nucleotides: TGTGCCAGCAGCCGCGACGGGTCTCAATTATACAACTATGGCTACACCTTC.

The rearrangement uses TRBV5-5 and TRBJ2-5; the D gene is possibly TRBD2 (5 bases). Germline values: CDR1 SGHKS, CDR2 YYEKEE (reference sequence). Trimming shortened V by 3 bases and J by 7 bases, and 16 bases separated the two germline ends. There are 14 residues in the CDR3. The CDR3 nucleotides are TGTGCCAGCAGCTCCTTAAGGACTGCGGGGACCCAGTACTTC. Its translation is CASSSLRTAGTQYF.

The chain has TRBV7-9 and TRBJ2-1, with 10 bases identical to TRBD2. The CDR3 has 16 residues. Trimming removed 6 bases from V and 0 bases from J; junction bases left unmatched: 5. The germline gives CDR1 SEHNR, CDR2 FQNEAQ (reference sequence). CDR3 residues: CASRGASGSSYNEQFF. DNA for the CDR3: TGTGCCAGCAGGGGTGCTAGCGGGAGCTCCTACAATGAGCAGTTCTTC.

The V call is TRBV12-5, the J call TRBJ2-6; no clear D. V was pared by 7 bases and J by 1 base, with 5 bases between. The CDR3 sequence is 13 residues long. CDR1 LGHNT and CDR2 FRNRAP come from the germline V gene. The CDR3 DNA is TGTGCTAGTGCCGTTTCTGGGGCCAACGTCCTGACTTTC. This translates into CASAVSGANVLTF.

The chain uses TRBV19 and TRBJ1-5; 8 bases fit TRBD1. The CDR3 extends over 15 amino acids. J lost 6 bases, V lost 5 bases, and 9 bases had no gene match. Germline loops: CDR1 LNHDA, CDR2 SQIVND (reference sequence). This chain's CDR3 is CASSFGQGEGQPQHF. The DNA of the CDR3 is TGTGCCAGTAGTTTCGGACAGGGAGAAGGTCAGCCCCAGCATTTT.

The chain carries TRBV18 and TRBJ2-2; perhaps TRBD2 as D (5 bases). There are 13 residues in the CDR3. The germline V gene has CDR1 KGHSH and CDR2 LQKENI. The V and J ends lost 3 bases and 13 bases respectively, with 15 bases between them. The CDR3: CASSPQLRRWLFF. DNA of the CDR3: TGTGCCAGCTCACCCCAATTGCGGAGGTGGCTGTTTTTT.

This sequence joins TRBV13 and TRBJ2-1; a weak D match, TRBD2 (5 bases). V lost 3 bases and J 4 bases, leaving 7 bases between the germline ends. Germline assignment: CDR1 PRHDT and CDR2 FYEKMQ (reference sequence). The CDR3 runs to 13 residues. CDR3 residues: CASSFRGYNEQFF. The CDR3 DNA reads TGTGCCAGCAGCTTTCGGGGTTACAATGAGCAGTTCTTC.